This TCR beta chain came from a study of shared clonotypes between healthy human individuals. Naive CD8 cells comprised CD45RO-negative, CCR7-positively selected cells, excluding terminally differentiated effector memory CD45RA+ cells. Here immunoSEQ multiplex PCR was the method, and the copy in TCRdb shows in-frame clones only, minus some. The sample lists some 600,000 clones; approximately 96% were seen once. This receptor was taken from a woman in her thirties in good health. Sequenced material: naive CD8+ T cells sorted from blood.

CDR3 bases: TGTGCCAGCAGTCTAACATCTTGGGGCGGGAGCAATCAGCCCCAGCATTTT. Its protein is CASSLTSWGGSNQPQHF. The chain couples TRBV27 to TRBJ1-5; D possibly corresponds to TRBD1 (5 bases). With 5 bases removed from V and 1 base from J, the gap between germline ends came to 18 bases. There are 17 residues in the CDR3. Germline V gene data show CDR1 as MNHEY and CDR2 as SMNVEV (reference sequence).